The clone carrying this T cell receptor (beta chain) is termed medium-sized. Its target is unknown. CDR3 length: 15 residues. Germline V lookup: CDR1 MNHEY, CDR2 SVGAGI. The V and J ends lost 5 bases and 4 bases, in that order; junction bases with no gene match: 5. This sample was included in a study of spatial heterogeneity in lung cancer. The sample's time point: sample taken at primary tumor resection. Points from the study as a whole: For expanded intratumoral alpha and beta TCRs, counts tracked tumor mutation counts. Ubiquitous and regional expanded TCR counts mirrored ubiquitous and regional nonsynonymous mutation counts, respectively.

A distinct unique molecular identifier was carried by each TCR cDNA molecule. TCRdb passed the 5' RACE reads through MiXCR, listing each CDR3 protein once. The sample yields about 2,300 distinct CDR3 sequences, roughly 13% seen once. This chain links TRBV6-5 with TRBJ2-3, with 11 bases fitting TRBD2. This TCR was sampled from a male donor with early-stage non-small cell lung cancer. The sequences come from lung tumor tissue, collected at surgery. The CDR3 DNA sequence: TGTGCCAGCAGTCGCACTAGCGGGGGATCAGATACGCAGTATTTT. Amino acids: CASSRTSGGSDTQYF.